This T cell receptor beta chain was recorded in a study of response to subunit inactivated influenza vaccine. There are 17 residues in the CDR3. V lost 2 bases and J 7 bases, leaving 18 bases between the germline ends. Germline assignment: CDR1 MNHEY and CDR2 SMNVEV (reference sequence). TCRdb reanalysed the RT-PCR reads using MiXCR and keeps one entry per CDR3 protein. The table has 160,000 or so distinct CDR3 sequences, 11% seen once. This receptor was taken from a man between 45 and 60 years old who received an inactivated influenza vaccine. The chain has TRBV27 and TRBJ1-6, with D unclear. Sequenced material: non-naive T cells sorted from PBMCs, taken about 40 days after vaccination. CDR3 sequence reads: CASSLPRGRAGNSPLHF. The CDR3 DNA follows: TGTGCCAGCAGTTTACCCCGAGGGAGGGCTGGGAATTCACCCCTCCACTTT.